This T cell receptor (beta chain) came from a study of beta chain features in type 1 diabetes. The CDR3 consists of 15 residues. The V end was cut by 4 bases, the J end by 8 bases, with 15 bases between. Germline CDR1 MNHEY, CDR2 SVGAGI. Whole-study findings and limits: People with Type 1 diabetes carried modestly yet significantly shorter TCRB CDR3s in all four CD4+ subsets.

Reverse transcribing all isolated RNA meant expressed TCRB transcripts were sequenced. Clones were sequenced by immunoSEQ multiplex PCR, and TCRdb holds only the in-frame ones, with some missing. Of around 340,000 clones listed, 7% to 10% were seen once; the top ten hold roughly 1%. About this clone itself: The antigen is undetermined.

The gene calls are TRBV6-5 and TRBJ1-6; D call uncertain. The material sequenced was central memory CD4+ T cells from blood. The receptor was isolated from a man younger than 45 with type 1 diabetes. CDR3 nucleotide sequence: TGTGCCAGCAGTTGGGGAGGACGGCTTGATTCACCCCTCCACTTT. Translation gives CASSWGGRLDSPLHF.